Shown below are 27 T cell receptor beta chains from a single sample sequenced in a study of blood T cell repertoires in COVID-19. This table comes from immunoSEQ multiplex PCR, and its TCRdb copy is limited to in-frame clones, with some not included. The sample contains tens of thousands of clones, roughly four fifths of which appear only once. The sequencing sample was made of peripheral blood. These receptors originate from a man in his forties or fifties with active or convalescent COVID-19.

The chain joins TRBV7-2 to TRBJ2-7, with a possible D match to TRBD2 (6 bases). This CDR3 has 14 amino acids. V was pared by 3 bases and J by 5 bases, with 14 bases between. Germline loops: CDR1 SGHTA, CDR2 FQGNSA. The CDR3 is CASSLPGARDEQYF. In DNA form, the CDR3 reads TGTGCCAGCAGCTTGCCGGGAGCTCGGGACGAGCAGTACTTC.

This clone showed up just once. This chain joins TRBV5-6 and TRBJ1-4, with D maybe TRBD1 (6 bases). The V and J ends lost 1 base and 8 bases respectively, with 15 bases between them. Looked up from germline, CDR1 is SGHDT and CDR2 is YYEEEE. CDR3 size: 15 residues. CDR3 residues: CASSLTGHQVEKLFF. The CDR3 nucleotides read TGTGCCAGCAGCTTGACGGGACATCAGGTGGAAAAACTGTTTTTT.

The chain combines TRBV7-2 with TRBJ1-1; D is ambiguous. CDR3 length: 14 residues. Trimming stripped 0 bases from V and 1 base from J, with 6 bases between. Germline-derived CDR1 and CDR2 are SGHTA and FQGNSA. DNA for the CDR3: TGTGCCAGCAGCTTAGCGTACAGGAACACTGAAGCTTTCTTT. This codes for CASSLAYRNTEAFF.

The genes are TRBV5-1 and TRBJ2-7; D ambiguous. Trimming took off 0 bases at V and 1 base at J, with 5 bases between the two ends. This CDR3 has 13 amino acids. Germline loops: CDR1 SGHRS, CDR2 YFSETQ. The CDR3 is CASSLDRSYEQYV. CDR3 in DNA: TGCGCCAGCAGCTTGGACAGATCCTACGAGCAGTACGTC.

In DNA form, the CDR3 reads TGTGCCAGCAGTCCCCGGACAGCTTCCTACGAGCAGTACGTC. The encoded protein is CASSPRTASYEQYV. The chain uses TRBV28 and TRBJ2-7, with D possibly matching TRBD1 (6 bases). Trimming stripped 5 bases from V and 1 base from J, with 12 bases between. The CDR3 consists of 14 residues. The V gene's germline CDR1 is MDHEN and CDR2 SYDVKM.

The chain couples TRBV5-4 to TRBJ2-3; TRBD2 aligns across 15 bases. Germline CDR1 and CDR2: SGHNT and YYREEE (reference sequence). CDR3 length: 15 residues. V shed 4 bases, J shed 7 bases, and the junction held 4 bases outside the gene matches. The DNA of the CDR3 is TGTGCCAGCAGCCGGACTAGCGGGGGGGCAAATACGCAGTATTTT. It codes for CASSRTSGGANTQYF.

The rearrangement joins TRBV29-1 to TRBJ2-7, with D unclear. V gave up 0 bases and J gave up 3 bases, with 9 bases separating them. CDR1 and CDR2 from the germline V gene are SQVTM and ANQGSEA. CDR3 length equals 13 residues. The CDR3 DNA sequence: TGCAGCGTTGAAGATAACAGAGACTACGAGCAGTACTTC. Protein sequence: CSVEDNRDYEQYF.

The chain joins TRBV29-1 to TRBJ2-5, with TRBD1 identical over 7 bases. The ends lost 5 bases at V and 4 bases at J; junction bases unmatched: 1. The CDR3 contains 11 residues. In germline, CDR1 is SQVTM, CDR2 ANQGSEA. The CDR3 DNA is TGCAGCGTTCGACAGGGAGAGACCCAGTACTTC. Translating it yields CSVRQGETQYF.

This chain connects TRBV28 to TRBJ1-2; 9 bases align to TRBD1. CDR1 is MDHEN and CDR2 is SYDVKM in the germline V gene. The V segment lost 6 bases and the J segment 7 bases; nucleotides outside the gene matches: 6. The CDR3 has 13 residues. CDR3 sequence: CASRSGTGTGYTF. The CDR3 DNA is TGTGCCAGCAGATCCGGGACAGGGACTGGCTACACCTTC.

This sequence joins TRBV3-1 (or the pseudogene TRBV3-2) and TRBJ1-6, with D possibly being TRBD1 (5 bases). The CDR3 extends over 18 amino acids. The ends were cut back, 1 base at V and 2 bases at J, with 15 bases in the middle. CDR1 and CDR2 (germline): LGHDT, YNNKEL (reference sequence). The CDR3 here is CASSQGEGRVPYNSPLHF. The CDR3 nucleotides are TGTGCCAGCAGCCAAGGGGAGGGGCGCGTCCCCTATAATTCACCCCTCCACTTT.

The chain is built from TRBV14 and TRBJ1-1, with TRBD1 matching 9 bases. This CDR3 is 14 amino acids long. Trimming cost V 4 bases and J 11 bases; bases outside gene matches: 11. Germline CDR1 reads SGHDN; CDR2 reads FVKESK. Written as DNA, the CDR3 is TGTGCCAGCAGCCCCCCCACAGGGGGCTTCGGGGCTTTCTTT. Protein product: CASSPPTGGFGAFF.

V and J are TRBV5-5 and TRBJ2-5; D might be TRBD1 (6 bases). The CDR3 extends over 15 amino acids. Trimming pared 4 bases from V and 2 bases from J, leaving 15 bases between. Germline CDR1 is SGHKS and CDR2 is YYEKEE (reference sequence). The CDR3 nucleotides read TGTGCCAGCAGCCTTATTTCCAGGGGACAAGAGACCCAGTACTTC. It yields the protein CASSLISRGQETQYF.

This sequence joins TRBV11-2 and TRBJ2-7, with a weak D call TRBD1 (8 bases). This CDR3 has 15 amino acids. Germline V CDR1 and CDR2: SGHAT, FQNNGV. V was clipped by 3 bases and J by 3 bases, with 15 bases between them. As DNA, the CDR3 is TGTGCCAGCAGCTTCGGACAGGGAGGGGGCTACGAGCAGTACTTC. It specifies CASSFGQGGGYEQYF. The full variable domain, rest sourced from reference TRBV11-2 and TRBJ2-7, is EAGVAQSPRYKIIEKRQSVAFWCNPISGHATLYWYQQILGQGPKLLIQFQNNGVVDDSQLPKDRFSAERLKGVDSTLKIQPAKLEDSAVYLCASSFGQGGGYEQYFGPGTRLTVT.

In DNA form, the CDR3 reads TGTGCCAGCAGCCCCCTGGGCGGGGGGGCTTCGACGCAGTATTTT. Translated, it gives CASSPLGGGASTQYF. The genes are TRBV6-5 and TRBJ2-3, with 9 bases identical to TRBD2. From germline, CDR1 is MNHEY and CDR2 SVGAGI. V shed 6 bases and J 9 bases; nucleotides not matched to a gene: 13. The CDR3 covers 15 residues.

This clone appeared a few times. V and J are TRBV6-2 or TRBV6-3 and TRBJ2-2, with 8 nucleotides matching TRBD1. CDR1 MNHEY and CDR2 SVGEGT come from the germline V gene. This CDR3 has 15 amino acids. Trimming at V came to 4 bases and at J to 1 base, leaving 2 bases not matched to a gene. The DNA of the CDR3 is TGTGCCAGCAGTTCCGGGACAGGGAACACCGGGGAGCTGTTTTTT. Amino acids: CASSSGTGNTGELFF.

The count of this clone is one. The rearrangement uses TRBV19 and TRBJ1-1; 7 positions match TRBD1. V was clipped by 6 bases and J by 6 bases; unmatched bases: 10. This CDR3 spans 14 amino acids. The germline V gene encodes CDR1 LNHDA and CDR2 SQIVND (reference sequence). Written as DNA, the CDR3 is TGTGCCAGTAGGCAGACAGGGCCCAGGCCTGAAGCTTTCTTT. Translation gives CASRQTGPRPEAFF.

The chain links TRBV18 to TRBJ2-3; D is perhaps TRBD2 (5 bases). From germline, CDR1 is KGHSH and CDR2 LQKENI. The V gene lost 1 base and the J gene lost 1 base, with 12 bases spanning the gap. This CDR3 contains 16 residues. In DNA form, the CDR3 reads TGTGCCAGCTCACCACTGGCTAGCCAAGGCACAGATACGCAGTATTTT. Its translation is CASSPLASQGTDTQYF.

J is TRBJ1-3 and V is TRBV7-8; D is perhaps TRBD1 (6 bases). V was pared by 2 bases and J by 3 bases, with 8 bases between. The V gene's germline CDR1 is SGHVS and CDR2 FQNEAQ. The CDR3 has 14 residues. DNA for the CDR3: TGTGCCAGCAGCTTAATGACAGGTGGAAACACCATATATTTT. Amino acids: CASSLMTGGNTIYF.

The chain is built from TRBV9 and TRBJ1-6; TRBD1 agrees at 8 bases. The germline V gene encodes CDR1 SGDLS and CDR2 YYNGEE. Unmatched junction bases numbered 1, after V lost 4 bases and J lost 4 bases. The CDR3 loop spans 14 amino acids. CDR3 coding DNA: TGTGCCAGCAGCACAGGGGGTTATAATTCACCCCTCCACTTT. Its protein is CASSTGGYNSPLHF. The full variable domain, rest sourced from reference TRBV9 and TRBJ1-6, is DSGVTQTPKHLITATGQRVTLRCSPRSGDLSVYWYQQSLDQGLQFLIQYYNGEERAKGNILERFSAQQFPDLHSELNLSSLELGDSALYFCASSTGGYNSPLHFGNGTRLTVT.

The chain couples TRBV7-7 to TRBJ2-5; 7 bases line up with TRBD1. The CDR3 is made up of 13 amino acids. Germline V gives CDR1 SSHAT, CDR2 FNYEAQ (reference sequence). With V trimmed by 5 bases and J by 5 bases, 5 bases remained unmatched. The CDR3 sequence is CASSKNRGETQYF. The CDR3 DNA is TGTGCCAGCAGCAAGAACAGGGGTGAGACCCAGTACTTC.

This chain joins TRBV25-1 and TRBJ1-1; D gene unclear. Trimming shortened V by 8 bases and J by 0 bases, and 10 bases separated the two germline ends. The CDR3 runs 13 residues. In germline, CDR1 is MGHDK, CDR2 SYGVNS. Here the CDR3 DNA reads TGTGCCAGCTTGAACACCCTGAACACTGAAGCTTTCTTT. This sequence encodes CASLNTLNTEAFF.

Turning to this clone: Other DNA variants within this sample encode the same CDR3. The V call is TRBV7-8, the J call TRBJ1-1; no clear D gene. V was shortened by 1 base and J by 1 base, with 4 bases between the two germline ends. This CDR3 contains 13 residues. The germline V gene encodes CDR1 SGHVS and CDR2 FQNEAQ. DNA of the CDR3: TGTGCCAGCAGCTTAGGAGCGAACACTGAAGCTTTCTTT. It translates to CASSLGANTEAFF.

The chain joins TRBV11-2 to TRBJ1-5; D not certain. V was cut by 5 bases and J by 0 bases, with 5 bases left in between. The V gene's germline CDR1 is SGHAT and CDR2 FQNNGV. The CDR3 is made up of 13 amino acids. The CDR3 is CASSPNSNQPQHF. In DNA form, the CDR3 reads TGTGCCAGCAGCCCTAATAGCAATCAGCCCCAGCATTTT.

The gene calls are TRBV4-3 and TRBJ1-3; D gene unclear. Trimming took off 4 bases at V and 0 bases at J, with 7 bases between the two ends. Germline V gene data show CDR1 as LGHNA and CDR2 as YSLEER. The CDR3 totals 14 residues. The CDR3 region is CASSPLSSGNTIYF. Here the CDR3 DNA reads TGCGCCAGCAGCCCCCTAAGCTCTGGAAACACCATATATTTT.

This rearrangement joins TRBV6-4 to TRBJ1-1; D remains unclear. V was clipped by 8 bases and J by 4 bases, with 17 bases between them. The CDR3 contains 14 residues. Germline V gives CDR1 MRHNA, CDR2 SNTAGT. CDR3 amino acids: CASGCGPQATEAFF. CDR3 nucleotides: TGTGCCAGCGGGTGCGGGCCCCAGGCCACTGAAGCTTTCTTT.

This clone was found a few times. The chain uses TRBV19 and TRBJ2-2; D is unresolved. This CDR3 spans 14 amino acids. Per the germline V gene, CDR1 is LNHDA and CDR2 is SQIVND (reference sequence). V dropped 5 bases and J dropped 8 bases, with 15 bases sitting between them. The CDR3 DNA reads TGTGCCAGTAGTTACAGCCTTTATGGGGGGGAGCTGTTTTTT. This translates into CASSYSLYGGELFF.

This chain joins TRBV15 and TRBJ1-1; D gene ambiguous. The CDR3 runs 14 residues. Trimming took off 0 bases at V and 1 base at J, with 6 bases between the two ends. Germline lookup yields CDR1 LNHNV and CDR2 YYDKDF (reference sequence). The chain's CDR3 is CATSREFKNTEAFF. DNA of the CDR3: TGTGCCACCAGCAGAGAATTCAAGAACACTGAAGCTTTCTTT.